This T cell receptor beta chain was retrieved from a study of PD-1 blockade in classical Hodgkin lymphoma. Brentuximab vedotin exposure varied among the patients, all of whom had relapsed after autologous stem cell transplantation. TCRdb's copy holds only in-frame clones and misses some; the assay was immunoSEQ multiplex PCR. Of more than 45,000 clones in the sample, about two thirds were seen once. Deletions cut 6 bases from V and 1 base from J, with 6 bases between. The germline V gene encodes CDR1 KGHSH and CDR2 LQKENI. CDR3 length: 12 amino acids. A few counts support this clone. No antigen is known for it. The same CDR3 also results from other DNA sequences found in this sample. The study's findings and limits: Repertoire differences lack defined causes, possibly disease activity or prior therapy. Reports indicated that newly diagnosed patients had lower baseline TCR diversity than healthy donors did. It was CD4+ TCR diversity, not CD8+, that rose significantly by C4D1.

The chain combines TRBV18 with TRBJ2-5; D may match TRBD1 or TRBD2 (5 bases each). Here the sequenced sample was peripheral blood mononuclear cells (PBMCs), taken before the second cycle of nivolumab. The clonotype originates from a human donor with classical Hodgkin lymphoma. As DNA, the CDR3 is TGTGCCAGCTCCGGGACCCAAGAGACCCAGTACTTC. Translating gives CASSGTQETQYF.